These 22 T cell receptor beta chains were all obtained from the same sample, sequenced in a study of shared clonotypes between healthy human individuals (dated by TCRdb to 2020 to 2021). Library method: the immunoSEQ multiplex PCR assay. As stored in TCRdb, this immuneACCESS dataset retains in-frame rearrangements with V and J assigned. A fraction of the clones does not appear; measured against another copy, unresolved V genes explain less than half of the discrepancy, and the remainder lacks a known reason. This sample gives around 340,000 clones in total; around 79% of them show up just once. The leading ten clones occupy about 10% of the sample. The source material was memory CD4+ T cells sorted from blood. Per the publication, the cell subset or site label means: CD45RA-negative fraction. The receptors were sampled from a man under 40 in good health.

The chain uses TRBV28 and TRBJ1-3, with 8 bases aligning to TRBD1. Unmatched junction bases numbered 8, after V lost 4 bases and J lost 0 bases. The CDR3 loop spans 17 amino acids. Germline V gives CDR1 MDHEN, CDR2 SYDVKM. CDR3 sequence: CASSSYGQGSSGNTIYF. In DNA, the CDR3 is TGTGCCAGCAGTTCCTATGGACAGGGTTCCTCTGGAAACACCATATATTTT.

This clone came up once. DNA for the CDR3: TGTGCCAGCTCACCTTTTCCGGGACAGCGCGGCTCTGGAAACACCATATATTTT. Protein: CASSPFPGQRGSGNTIYF. The rearrangement links TRBV18 to TRBJ1-3, with 7 nucleotides matching TRBD1. The CDR3 runs to 18 residues. The junction had 11 bases not matched to a gene; V was cut back by 3 bases and J by 0 bases. Germline lookup yields CDR1 KGHSH and CDR2 LQKENI.

The chain couples TRBV15 to TRBJ1-3; TRBD1 aligns across 8 bases. J gave up 0 bases and V 0 bases, and 7 bases lay outside the gene matches. The CDR3 spans 18 residues. Germline V lookup: CDR1 LNHNV, CDR2 YYDKDF (reference sequence). The CDR3 spells CATSRELNRGASGNTIYF. The CDR3 nucleotides read TGTGCCACCAGCAGAGAACTTAACAGGGGGGCCTCTGGAAACACCATATATTTT.

This chain connects TRBV9 to TRBJ2-3; D is perhaps TRBD1 (7 bases). The CDR3 consists of 18 residues. Germline CDR1 is SGDLS and CDR2 is YYNGEE. Deletions cut 0 bases from V and 4 bases from J, with 21 bases between. CDR3 amino acids: CASSVGAFGGQNADTQYF. The CDR3 DNA sequence: TGTGCCAGCAGCGTAGGGGCGTTCGGGGGACAGAACGCAGATACGCAGTATTTT.

This clone has at least ten counts. This chain links TRBV6-6 with TRBJ2-1; D gene uncertain. V shed 2 bases and J shed 4 bases, with 12 bases lying between them. The CDR3 has 15 residues. Germline CDR1 reads MNHNY; CDR2 reads SVGAGI (reference sequence). The CDR3 loop is CASSYMRRSYNEQFF. CDR3 DNA: TGTGCCAGCAGTTACATGCGTAGATCTTACAATGAGCAGTTCTTC.

This rearrangement joins TRBV29-1 to TRBJ2-3; D not certain. CDR1 is SQVTM and CDR2 is ANQGSEA in the germline V gene. The V end lost 7 bases, the J end lost 8 bases, and 13 bases lay between the germline ends. The CDR3 sequence is 11 residues long. CDR3 DNA sequence: TGCAGCGAAATTTTCGGCTTTACGCAGTATTTT. Amino acids: CSEIFGFTQYF.

The chain combines TRBV5-1 with TRBJ2-5; no firm D call. This CDR3 has 13 residues. The V gene lost 1 base and the J gene lost 5 bases, with 9 bases spanning the gap. Germline V gene data show CDR1 as SGHRS and CDR2 as YFSETQ. The CDR3 DNA reads as TGCGCCAGCAGCTTGTTGTATCTCGAGACCCAGTACTTC. Its translation: CASSLLYLETQYF.

There are a few counts of this clone. The CDR3 sequence is CASSLVLGLAGADTQYF. In nucleotides, the CDR3 is TGTGCCAGCAGCTTAGTACTCGGGCTAGCGGGAGCAGATACGCAGTATTTT. The chain has TRBV11-3 and TRBJ2-3; 10 positions match TRBD2. Germline lookup yields CDR1 SGHNT and CDR2 YENEEA. V shed 1 base and J 4 bases; nucleotides not matched to a gene: 8. The length of the CDR3 is 17 residues.

This chain connects TRBV9 to TRBJ2-7, with 8 positions matching TRBD2. V was clipped by 4 bases and J by 6 bases; unmatched bases: 12. Germline CDR1 is SGDLS and CDR2 is YYNGEE. The CDR3 has 15 residues. The CDR3 coding sequence is TGTGCCAGCAGCTCCCAGCGCGGGGGGCCGGGCGAGCAGTACTTC. Residues: CASSSQRGGPGEQYF.

The chain carries TRBV4-3 and TRBJ2-2; 10 bases match TRBD2. Germline V gene sequence: CDR1 LGHNA, CDR2 YSLEER. This CDR3 comprises 15 residues. V shed 5 bases, J shed 4 bases, and the junction held 4 bases outside the gene matches. The CDR3 region has the DNA TGCGCCAGCAGCAGGCTAGCGGGAGCCACCGGGGAGCTGTTTTTT. Protein product: CASSRLAGATGELFF.

The chain couples TRBV11-2 to TRBJ2-6; maybe TRBD1 (5 bases). Trimming shortened V by 2 bases and J by 3 bases, and 11 bases separated the two germline ends. CDR1 is SGHAT, CDR2 FQNNGV, per germline. The CDR3 has 16 residues. The chain's CDR3 is CASSLQGLGGANVLTF. The CDR3 DNA reads TGTGCCAGCAGCTTACAGGGATTGGGTGGGGCCAACGTCCTGACTTTC.

The table lists this clone with a few counts. The rearrangement joins TRBV7-3 to TRBJ2-3; D gene unclear. This CDR3 region has 13 residues. V shed 5 bases and J shed 6 bases, with 12 bases lying between them. Germline V gene data show CDR1 as SGHTA and CDR2 as FQGTGA. In DNA form, the CDR3 reads TGTGCCAGCAGCACCACTATATCGGATACGCAGTATTTT. It codes for CASSTTISDTQYF.

The J gene is TRBJ1-3, the V gene TRBV19; 7 bases map to TRBD1. The junction had 10 bases not matched to a gene; V was cut back by 9 bases and J by 2 bases. Germline CDR1 and CDR2: LNHDA and SQIVND (reference sequence). There are 15 residues in the CDR3. CDR3 coding DNA: TGTGCCAGCTCAACAGGGACAGTACCTGGAAACACCATATATTTT. This translates into CASSTGTVPGNTIYF.

The chain carries TRBV4-3 and TRBJ2-1; 8 nucleotides agree with TRBD2. CDR3 length equals 16 residues. J gave up 2 bases and V 0 bases, and 3 bases lay outside the gene matches. Germline V gene sequence: CDR1 LGHNA, CDR2 YSLEER. CDR3 residues: CASSQEGSGTYNEQFF. The DNA of the CDR3 is TGCGCCAGCAGCCAAGAAGGTAGCGGGACCTACAATGAGCAGTTCTTC.

The V gene is TRBV2, the J gene TRBJ1-1; the D gene is possibly TRBD1 (6 bases). V shed 7 bases and J shed 4 bases, with 19 bases lying between them. The CDR3 runs 15 residues. Per the germline V gene, CDR1 is SNHLY and CDR2 is FYNNEI. The CDR3 DNA follows: TGTGCCAGCATGCAGGGGCTCAGCTATGGCACTGAAGCTTTCTTT. This sequence encodes CASMQGLSYGTEAFF.

The V and J genes are TRBV5-6 and TRBJ2-1; D gene ambiguous. Germline CDR1 and CDR2: SGHDT and YYEEEE. Trimming removed 1 base from V and 8 bases from J, with 10 bases in between. The length of the CDR3 is 13 residues. The CDR3 sequence is CASSLRALDEQFF. CDR3 in DNA: TGTGCCAGCAGCTTGAGGGCTTTGGATGAGCAGTTCTTC.

The V call is TRBV7-8, the J call TRBJ2-7, with 8 bases that match TRBD1. This CDR3 contains 15 residues. The germline gives CDR1 SGHVS, CDR2 FQNEAQ. The trim removed 4 bases at V and 1 base at J, leaving 6 bases unmatched. The CDR3 sequence: CASSSTGGISYEQYF. The CDR3 DNA sequence: TGTGCCAGCAGCTCAACAGGGGGGATATCCTACGAGCAGTACTTC.

Only a few counts were recorded for this clone. V and J are TRBV2 and TRBJ2-3; D remains unclear. Germline CDR1 and CDR2: SNHLY and FYNNEI. Trimming stripped 7 bases from V and 11 bases from J, with 13 bases between. This CDR3 spans 11 amino acids. Here the CDR3 DNA reads TGTGCCAGCACTGGACGCCCGCAGCAGTATTTT. Residues: CASTGRPQQYF.

V usage is TRBV5-1 and J usage is TRBJ2-3, with unresolved D. The CDR3 contains 14 residues. Germline V gene lookup returns CDR1 SGHRS and CDR2 YFSETQ. The germline V and J ends were trimmed by 2 bases and 5 bases, with 12 bases remaining between them. The CDR3 nucleotides read TGCGCCAGCAGCTTTCCGGGTTCCGGAGATACGCAGTATTTT. Translation gives CASSFPGSGDTQYF.

The J gene is TRBJ1-4, the V gene TRBV5-5, with D perhaps TRBD1 (5 bases). Germline-derived CDR1 and CDR2 are SGHKS and YYEKEE (reference sequence). The CDR3 is 16 amino acids. Trimming took off 2 bases at V and 3 bases at J, with 14 bases between the two ends. CDR3 loop: CASSLGFGAPNEKLFF. The CDR3 DNA is TGTGCCAGCAGCTTAGGTTTCGGGGCCCCTAATGAAAAACTGTTTTTT.

CDR3 in DNA: TGTGCCAGTAGTTACTTAGCGGGTGAATTAGTGTATGAGCAGTTCTTC. Encoded protein: CASSYLAGELVYEQFF. J is TRBJ2-1 and V is TRBV19; 7 bases are a match to TRBD2. Germline CDR1 reads LNHDA; CDR2 reads SQIVND (reference sequence). CDR3 length: 16 residues. Losses at the gene ends were 5 bases for V and 8 bases for J; bases not matched to a gene: 15.

This clone has a single count. The genes are TRBV11-2 and TRBJ1-3; D remains ambiguous. The CDR3 is 15 residues long. Trimming took 4 bases from V and 7 from J, leaving 17 bases between them. Per the germline V gene, CDR1 is SGHAT and CDR2 is FQNNGV. CDR3 residues: CASSSLGSHGNTIYF. DNA of the CDR3: TGTGCCAGCAGCTCTCTAGGGAGCCATGGGAACACCATATATTTT.